These 11 T cell receptor beta chains originate from one sample sequenced in a study of blood T cell repertoires in COVID-19. Sequenced by immunoSEQ multiplex PCR; TCRdb stores in-frame clones only, minus some. Here the sample spans 140,000 to 150,000 clones, approximately 84% being singletons. The sample consisted of PBMCs or T cells enriched from blood (not recorded which). The origin of the receptors is a woman in her forties or fifties with acute COVID-19.

This clone was counted only a few times. This chain connects TRBV24-1 to TRBJ2-7, with D uncertain. V shed 2 bases and J shed 4 bases, with 2 bases lying between them. The length of the CDR3 is 11 residues. The germline gives CDR1 KGHDR, CDR2 SFDVKD. DNA for the CDR3: TGTGCCACCAGTGATTCATACGAGCAGTACTTC. Amino acid sequence: CATSDSYEQYF.

The V and J genes are TRBV5-1 and TRBJ2-2; the D is unclear. Between the trimmed V and J ends, which lost 0 bases and 1 base, there was a span of 16 bases. The CDR3 length is 18 residues. From germline, CDR1 is SGHRS and CDR2 YFSETQ. For the CDR3, the DNA is TGCGCCAGCAGCTTGGTTAGCTTCGTGGCAGAGAACACCGGGGAGCTGTTTTTT. This gives the protein CASSLVSFVAENTGELFF. Full variable domain (outside the CDR3, taken from reference TRBV5-1 and TRBJ2-2): KAGVTQTPRYLIKTRGQQVTLSCSPISGHRSVSWYQQTPGQGLQFLFEYFSETQRNKGNFPGRFSGRQFSNSRSEMNVSTLELGDSALYLCASSLVSFVAENTGELFFGEGSRLTVL.

V usage is TRBV19 and J usage is TRBJ2-1, with TRBD2 as a possible D gene (6 bases). Germline V CDR1 and CDR2: LNHDA, SQIVND (reference sequence). This CDR3 is built from 15 residues. V lost 3 bases to trimming and J lost 5 bases, with 14 bases between them. In DNA form, the CDR3 reads TGTGCCAGTAGTATGAGGGTCGGCGGGAACAATGAGCAGTTCTTC. It codes for CASSMRVGGNNEQFF.

V is TRBV2 and J is TRBJ1-3; no definite D call. Between the trimmed V and J ends, which lost 9 bases and 4 bases, there was a span of 13 bases. Germline V gives CDR1 SNHLY, CDR2 FYNNEI. The CDR3 is 13 amino acids. The CDR3 sequence: CASQRLAGNTIYF. Here the CDR3 DNA reads TGTGCCAGTCAAAGGTTAGCGGGAAACACCATATATTTT.

This clone appeared once. The V call is TRBV5-6, the J call TRBJ2-5; no clear D gene. CDR3 size: 11 residues. The V gene lost 5 bases and the J gene lost 2 bases, with 4 bases spanning the gap. Germline loops: CDR1 SGHDT, CDR2 YYEEEE. The CDR3 reads CASSRQETQYF. In DNA, the CDR3 is TGTGCCAGCAGTCGTCAAGAGACCCAGTACTTC.

The V gene is TRBV21-1, the J gene TRBJ2-1; whether TRBD2, the table's D call, matches the DNA was not checked. TRBV21-1 is a pseudogene. There are 18 residues in the CDR3. CDR3 bases: TGTGCCAGCAGCAAAGTTGTAAGGATGGCTAGCGGGAGGGGTGAGCAGTTCTTC. Its protein is CASSKVVRMASGRGEQFF.

The chain recombines TRBV7-2 with TRBJ2-2, with 7 bases fitting TRBD2. J gave up 3 bases and V 3 bases, and 4 bases lay outside the gene matches. Germline CDR1 reads SGHTA; CDR2 reads FQGNSA. This CDR3 is 15 amino acids long. The CDR3 DNA reads TGTGCCAGCAGCTTTCAGGGAGGGGACACCGGGGAGCTGTTTTTT. It encodes CASSFQGGDTGELFF.

The chain combines TRBV12-3 or TRBV12-4 with TRBJ1-5; D gene ambiguous. V gave up 5 bases and J gave up 5 bases, with 10 bases separating them. This CDR3 has 13 amino acids. Here the CDR3 reads CASSLLTYQPQHF. The CDR3 nucleotides are TGTGCCAGCAGTCTGTTGACTTATCAGCCCCAGCATTTT.

CDR3 DNA: TGTGCCAGCAGCCTCAACAGGGGTGAGACCCAGTACTTC. This encodes CASSLNRGETQYF. V and J are TRBV7-8 and TRBJ2-5; 7 positions match TRBD1. Germline-derived CDR1 and CDR2 are SGHVS and FQNEAQ. The ends lost 5 bases at V and 5 bases at J; junction bases unmatched: 5. The CDR3 is made up of 13 amino acids.

The chain is built from TRBV19 and TRBJ2-1, with 12 bases aligning to TRBD2. Germline CDR1 and CDR2: LNHDA and SQIVND (reference sequence). The CDR3 is made up of 16 amino acids. V dropped 4 bases and J dropped 4; count of bases not matched to a gene: 5. As DNA, the CDR3 is TGTGCCAGTAGTACTTCCCTAGCGGGAGGGTACAATGAGCAGTTCTTC. This sequence encodes CASSTSLAGGYNEQFF. The whole variable domain, remainder taken from reference TRBV19 and TRBJ2-1, is DGGITQSPKYLFRKEGQNVTLSCEQNLNHDAMYWYRQDPGQGLRLIYYSQIVNDFQKGDIAEGYSVSREKKESFPLTVTSAQKNPTAFYLCASSTSLAGGYNEQFFGPGTRLTVL.

This clone has a single count. This chain connects TRBV29-1 to TRBJ2-1; 10 bases fit TRBD1. V lost 3 bases, J lost 4 bases, and 6 bases stayed unmatched. The germline CDR1 and CDR2 sequences are SQVTM and ANQGSEA. The CDR3 contains 15 residues. In nucleotides, the CDR3 is TGCAGCGTTGACGGTGGGACAGGGGTATACAATGAGCAGTTCTTC. It translates to CSVDGGTGVYNEQFF.